This T cell receptor beta chain was identified during a study of T-cell reconstitution after alpha-beta-depleted transplantation in children. The CDR3 extends over 13 amino acids. Germline assignment: CDR1 DFQATT and CDR2 SNEGSKA (reference sequence). V was clipped by 6 bases and J by 5 bases, with 16 bases between them. Study-wide results and limits: Day-60 TCRbeta diversity that was high in some patients was derived from surviving recipient T cells and thymic progenitors. Where alpha-beta T cells came from about two months after transplant was reportedly several hundred expanded graft clones.

Molecular barcoding with unique molecular identifiers was used for the TCRbeta library. One entry per CDR3 protein, called by TCRdb with MiXCR from the PCR reads. The sample consists of 450,000 to 700,000 distinct CDR3 sequences, 25% to 30% of them appearing once. This clonotype has only a few counts. Its antigen is not known. This TCR came from a boy under three years old with Wiskott-Aldrich syndrome, due to receive a stem cell transplant. The chain has TRBV20-1 and TRBJ1-2; no clear D. This sample comprised PBMCs, obtained before TCRalphabeta/CD19-depleted stem cell transplant. The CDR3 region is CSAPLIGRYGYTF. CDR3 DNA: TGCAGTGCCCCCCTTATCGGGCGGTATGGCTACACCTTC.